This T cell receptor (beta chain) was obtained from a study of technical replicates of blood from a few donors. CDR1 and CDR2 from the germline V gene are SGHVS and FQNEAQ. The V and J ends lost 2 bases and 10 bases respectively, with 14 bases between them. The CDR3 runs 13 residues. This table comes from immunoSEQ multiplex PCR, and its TCRdb copy is limited to in-frame clones, with some not included. The sample shows tens of thousands of clones, about nine tenths of them seen only once. The material sequenced was T cells isolated from PBMCs. This chain joins TRBV7-8 and TRBJ1-1; weak D call: TRBD1 (5 bases). This receptor was obtained from a human donor in good health. The CDR3 protein is CASSLPRAPGAFF. The CDR3 DNA sequence: TGTGCCAGCAGCTTACCCAGGGCCCCGGGAGCTTTCTTT.